The 27 T cell receptor beta chains presented below share a single source sample, sequenced in a study of cytomegalovirus exposure and HLA in healthy donors. The PCR had 60 Vbeta and 13 Jbeta primers. Clones were sequenced by immunoSEQ multiplex PCR, and TCRdb holds only the in-frame ones, with some missing. The sample records roughly 100,000 clones, around 63% being singletons. Sequencing was done on a sample of PBMCs. These receptors were collected from a man aged 30 to 45 in good health and CMV-seronegative.

This rearrangement joins TRBV6-1 to TRBJ1-1; D gene unclear. The germline V and J ends were trimmed by 4 bases and 3 bases, with 9 bases remaining between them. This CDR3 region has 13 residues. CDR1 is MNHNS, CDR2 SASEGT, per germline. The CDR3 sequence: CASSGRDYTEAFF. CDR3 DNA: TGTGCCAGCAGTGGAAGAGATTACACTGAAGCTTTCTTT.

V gene TRBV2 combines with J gene TRBJ2-2; 7 positions agree with TRBD1. Germline-derived CDR1 and CDR2 are SNHLY and FYNNEI. CDR3 size: 14 residues. The V and J ends lost 4 bases and 7 bases, in that order; junction bases with no gene match: 6. In DNA form, the CDR3 reads TGTGCCAGCAGTGGGACAGGAATCATCGGGGAGCTGTTTTTT. Encoded protein: CASSGTGIIGELFF.

This chain links TRBV9 with TRBJ2-3, with 7 bases that match TRBD2. Germline CDR1 SGDLS, CDR2 YYNGEE. Trimming cost V 4 bases and J 9 bases; bases outside gene matches: 5. The CDR3 runs 12 residues. The CDR3: CASSWPGGTQYF. CDR3 sequence (DNA): TGTGCCAGCAGCTGGCCGGGGGGAACGCAGTATTTT. Filled out from reference TRBV9 and TRBJ2-3, the complete variable domain reads DSGVTQTPKHLITATGQRVTLRCSPRSGDLSVYWYQQSLDQGLQFLIQYYNGEERAKGNILERFSAQQFPDLHSELNLSSLELGDSALYFCASSWPGGTQYFGPGTRLTVL.

The gene calls are TRBV9 and TRBJ2-4; D remains ambiguous. In germline, CDR1 is SGDLS, CDR2 YYNGEE. Trimming left V 1 base short and J 7 bases short, with 9 bases between. The CDR3 covers 13 residues. This chain's CDR3 is CASSVINSNIQYF. Here the CDR3 DNA reads TGTGCCAGCAGCGTAATTAATAGCAACATTCAGTACTTC.

The chain employs TRBV18 and TRBJ1-2; a possible D gene is TRBD1 (5 bases). Per the germline V gene, CDR1 is KGHSH and CDR2 is LQKENI. V shed 2 bases and J shed 2 bases, with 9 bases lying between them. The CDR3 is 14 residues long. As DNA, the CDR3 is TGTGCCAGCTCACCAGAGGCAGGGAACTATGGCTACACCTTC. Its translation: CASSPEAGNYGYTF.

The chain uses TRBV28 and TRBJ2-7, with 8 nucleotides matching TRBD1. With 4 bases clipped from V and 2 bases from J, the junction kept 4 bases outside the gene matches. The CDR3 loop spans 14 amino acids. Looked up from germline, CDR1 is MDHEN and CDR2 is SYDVKM. The CDR3 bases are TGTGCCAGCAGTTACAGGGGGGCCCCCTACGAGCAGTACTTC. Its translation: CASSYRGAPYEQYF.

The genes are TRBV4-3 and TRBJ2-2; no firm D call. The length of the CDR3 is 15 residues. V dropped 0 bases and J dropped 6 bases, with 11 bases sitting between them. Germline V CDR1 and CDR2: LGHNA, YSLEER. The CDR3 sequence: CASSQDWRSSGELFF. The CDR3 coding sequence is TGCGCCAGCAGCCAAGATTGGAGATCTTCCGGGGAGCTGTTTTTT.

J is TRBJ2-5 and V is TRBV30; 9 nucleotides line up with TRBD1. CDR3 size: 15 residues. The germline CDR1 and CDR2 sequences are GTSNPN and SVGIG (reference sequence). V lost 3 bases to trimming and J lost 1 base; unmatched junction nucleotides: 6. The chain's CDR3 is CAWSPGQGFQETQYF. The CDR3 DNA sequence: TGTGCCTGGAGCCCGGGACAGGGCTTCCAAGAGACCCAGTACTTC. Based on the CDR3 plus reference TRBV30 and TRBJ2-5, the full variable domain is SQTIHQWPATLVQPVGSPLSLECTVEGTSNPNLYWYRQAAGRGLQLLFYSVGIGQISSEVPQNLSASRPQDRQFILSSKKLLLSDSGFYLCAWSPGQGFQETQYFGPGTRLLVL.

A word on this clone: This CDR3 is also generated by other DNA sequences in the sample. V gene TRBV29-1 combines with J gene TRBJ2-1, with 7 positions matching TRBD2. This CDR3 is built from 14 residues. The V segment lost 4 bases and the J segment 1 base; nucleotides outside the gene matches: 4. Per the germline V gene, CDR1 is SQVTM and CDR2 is ANQGSEA. In DNA form, the CDR3 reads TGCAGCGTTGGCGCGGGAGCGTCCTACAATGAGCAGTTCTTC. It yields the protein CSVGAGASYNEQFF.

This clone has only a few counts. This chain connects TRBV4-3 to TRBJ2-7; 11 bases are a match to TRBD2. CDR1 LGHNA and CDR2 YSLEER come from the germline V gene. The V segment lost 4 bases and the J segment 2 bases; nucleotides outside the gene matches: 7. The CDR3 runs 16 residues. The CDR3 DNA sequence: TGCGCCAGCAGCCGGAGTAGCGGGAGGGCCCCCTACGAGCAGTACTTC. Translating it yields CASSRSSGRAPYEQYF.

The chain is built from TRBV15 and TRBJ1-2; 11 bases match TRBD1. The ends lost 3 bases at V and 8 bases at J; junction bases unmatched: 11. Germline CDR1 is LNHNV and CDR2 is YYDKDF (reference sequence). The CDR3 is 16 residues long. For the CDR3, the DNA is TGTGCCACCAGCAGGAGGACAGGGGGCGCCCCTGACGGCTACACCTTC. This encodes CATSRRTGGAPDGYTF.

This chain links TRBV28 with TRBJ2-7; 7 bases fit TRBD2. J gave up 3 bases and V 5 bases, and 4 bases lay outside the gene matches. The CDR3 loop spans 13 amino acids. Per the germline V gene, CDR1 is MDHEN and CDR2 is SYDVKM. CDR3 loop: CASSEGGRYEQYF. Here the CDR3 DNA reads TGTGCCAGCAGTGAGGGAGGGCGCTACGAGCAGTACTTC.

This chain uses TRBV7-2 with TRBJ2-1, with 7 bases that match TRBD2. J was trimmed by 9 bases and V by 8 bases; bases with no gene match: 10. This CDR3 contains 13 residues. CDR1 is SGHTA and CDR2 is FQGNSA in the germline V gene. In DNA, the CDR3 is TGTGCCAGCGGGGGACGGGTAGCGGGTGAGCAGTTCTTC. Translation: CASGGRVAGEQFF.

The chain combines TRBV28 with TRBJ2-3, with 7 bases that match TRBD1. V was pared by 8 bases and J by 13 bases, with 12 bases of the junction left unmatched. Germline V gives CDR1 MDHEN, CDR2 SYDVKM. CDR3 length: 12 residues. The CDR3, as DNA: TGTGCCAGCGGCCTAGGACAGGCAAGGGAGTATTTT. This codes for CASGLGQAREYF.

This rearrangement joins TRBV4-2 to TRBJ1-5, with 8 bases lining up with TRBD1. Trimming cost V 3 bases and J 2 bases; bases outside gene matches: 6. This CDR3 region has 16 residues. CDR1 is LGHNA and CDR2 is YNFKEQ in the germline V gene. The CDR3 DNA reads as TGTGCCAGCAGCCAGGCCTCGACAGGGGGCAATCAGCCCCAGCATTTT. Translation: CASSQASTGGNQPQHF.

This clone has only a few counts. The gene calls are TRBV11-2 and TRBJ2-5, with TRBD2 matching 7 bases. V lost 4 bases, J lost 2 bases, and 1 base stayed unmatched. This CDR3 spans 13 amino acids. Germline CDR1 SGHAT, CDR2 FQNNGV. The CDR3 DNA reads TGTGCCAGCAGCTCCGGGGGGCAAGAGACCCAGTACTTC. It translates to CASSSGGQETQYF.

V gene TRBV7-3 combines with J gene TRBJ2-7; 8 nucleotides align to TRBD1. Germline loops: CDR1 SGHTA, CDR2 FQGTGA. After removal of 2 bases from V and 5 bases from J, the junction contained 8 bases not matched to a gene. CDR3 length: 15 residues. The CDR3 coding sequence is TGTGCCAGCAGCTTAGGACAGGGAAATATCGACGAGCAGTACTTC. It encodes CASSLGQGNIDEQYF.

The chain has TRBV4-3 and TRBJ2-3, with D unclear. Germline V CDR1 and CDR2: LGHNA, YSLEER. There are 14 residues in the CDR3. Trimming took 0 bases from V and 2 from J, leaving 6 bases between them. The CDR3 sequence is CASSQDQVTDTQYF. In DNA, the CDR3 is TGCGCCAGCAGCCAAGATCAGGTCACAGATACGCAGTATTTT.

The CDR3 spells CASSRQGVRRTEAFF. In DNA form, the CDR3 reads TGTGCCAGCAGTCGACAGGGCGTAAGGAGGACTGAAGCTTTCTTT. The V and J genes are TRBV28 and TRBJ1-1; 7 bases align to TRBD1. V shed 5 bases, J shed 5 bases, and the junction held 11 bases outside the gene matches. The CDR3 spans 15 residues. CDR1 is MDHEN and CDR2 is SYDVKM in the germline V gene.

The rearrangement uses TRBV5-1 and TRBJ1-1; D possibly corresponds to TRBD1 (5 bases). The germline gives CDR1 SGHRS, CDR2 YFSETQ. V was clipped by 3 bases and J by 2 bases, with 20 bases between them. This CDR3 comprises 17 residues. CDR3 sequence (DNA): TGCGCCAGCAGCTACAACACTCAAAGAAGGGGAAACACTGAAGCTTTCTTT. It specifies CASSYNTQRRGNTEAFF.

The CDR3 region is CASSPPLGRRVYEQYF. The CDR3 region has the DNA TGTGCCAGCAGTCCCCCCCTGGGCAGGCGGGTCTACGAGCAGTACTTC. The chain employs TRBV28 and TRBJ2-7, with D possibly matching TRBD2 (5 bases). The CDR3 is 16 residues long. The V gene's germline CDR1 is MDHEN and CDR2 SYDVKM. V was shortened by 5 bases and J by 3 bases, with 20 bases between the two germline ends.

This clone was recorded only once. The V and J genes are TRBV6-6 and TRBJ2-3; 7 bases agree with TRBD1. Trimming took 7 bases from V and 8 from J; bases not matched to a gene: 12. The CDR3 length is 14 residues. Germline V gene lookup returns CDR1 MNHNY and CDR2 SVGAGI (reference sequence). Written as DNA, the CDR3 is TGTGCCAGCAATTCGGGACAGCCTCCGGGTACGCAGTATTTT. Its protein is CASNSGQPPGTQYF.

The chain has TRBV5-1 and TRBJ2-1; 7 nucleotides line up with TRBD1. CDR1 and CDR2 from the germline V gene are SGHRS and YFSETQ. The CDR3 is 17 amino acids. V shed 4 bases and J 2 bases; nucleotides not matched to a gene: 12. CDR3 nucleotides: TGCGCCAGCAGCCTACGCCGGGACAGTGGGACCTACAATGAGCAGTTCTTC. This encodes CASSLRRDSGTYNEQFF. The whole variable domain, filled in from reference TRBV5-1 and TRBJ2-1, reads KAGVTQTPRYLIKTRGQQVTLSCSPISGHRSVSWYQQTPGQGLQFLFEYFSETQRNKGNFPGRFSGRQFSNSRSEMNVSTLELGDSALYLCASSLRRDSGTYNEQFFGPGTRLTVL.

CDR3 sequence reads: CASSQGSDRGAEAFF. The CDR3 coding sequence is TGTGCCAGCAGCCAGGGGTCGGACAGGGGCGCTGAAGCTTTCTTT. The chain has TRBV7-9 and TRBJ1-1, with 9 bases that match TRBD1. Unmatched junction bases numbered 10, after V lost 5 bases and J lost 6 bases. CDR3 length equals 15 residues. The germline CDR1 and CDR2 sequences are SEHNR and FQNEAQ (reference sequence).

The chain recombines TRBV6-4 with TRBJ1-4; 7 positions match TRBD1. Germline CDR1 and CDR2: MRHNA and SNTAGT. The CDR3 spans 12 residues. The V and J ends lost 10 bases and 11 bases, in that order; junction bases with no gene match: 10. CDR3 sequence reads: CATYRGRLKLFF. As DNA, the CDR3 is TGTGCCACCTACAGGGGTCGGTTGAAACTGTTTTTT.

This chain uses TRBV19 with TRBJ2-2; 8 bases line up with TRBD1. The CDR3 has 15 amino acids. CDR1 and CDR2 from the germline V gene are LNHDA and SQIVND (reference sequence). Germline trimming cut 4 bases from V and 6 bases from J; bases unmatched to any gene: 7. DNA for the CDR3: TGTGCCAGTAGTACAGGGGGCCTAAGCCCCGGGGAGCTGTTTTTT. This codes for CASSTGGLSPGELFF.

This rearrangement joins TRBV29-1 to TRBJ1-2; 9 bases line up with TRBD1. Germline values: CDR1 SQVTM, CDR2 ANQGSEA. This CDR3 comprises 14 residues. The V gene end was trimmed by 6 bases and the J gene end by 4 bases; junction bases not matched to a gene: 9. The CDR3 nucleotides are TGCAGCGTGGATGACAGGGGGGGAGGCTATGGCTACACCTTC. Its protein product is CSVDDRGGGYGYTF.